Shown below are 8 T cell receptor beta chains from a single sample sequenced in a study of Tregs in tolerant kidney transplant recipients. Sequencing used immunoSEQ multiplex PCR; TCRdb keeps in-frame clones, though not all of them. The sample has about 240,000 clones, about 80% seen once. The sample comprised CD4+ T cells from blood. Every receptor here comes from a human donor in good health.

The chain employs TRBV15 and TRBJ2-3; 12 positions agree with TRBD2. Trimming at V came to 0 bases and at J to 1 base, leaving 14 bases not matched to a gene. The CDR3 runs to 21 residues. In germline, CDR1 is LNHNV, CDR2 YYDKDF (reference sequence). The CDR3 reads CATSRDLGLAGVLLGTDTQYF. The CDR3 DNA follows: TGTGCCACCAGCAGAGACCTGGGACTAGCGGGCGTCCTTTTGGGCACAGATACGCAGTATTTT.

V is TRBV10-3 and J is TRBJ2-5; D gene uncertain. V was trimmed by 3 bases and J by 1 base, leaving 9 bases between them. The CDR3 consists of 14 residues. Germline V gives CDR1 ENHRY, CDR2 SYGVKD. CDR3 in DNA: TGTGCCATCAGTGATTTAGACTTCCAAGAGACCCAGTACTTC. Protein product: CAISDLDFQETQYF.

In this sample, this clone turned up once. This chain joins TRBV9 and TRBJ2-7; D ambiguous. This CDR3 is built from 15 residues. V lost 0 bases to trimming and J lost 2 bases, with 12 bases between them. Germline assignment: CDR1 SGDLS and CDR2 YYNGEE. The CDR3 is CASSVEATSTYEQYF. For the CDR3, the DNA is TGTGCCAGCAGCGTAGAAGCCACAAGCACCTACGAGCAGTACTTC.

The rearrangement uses TRBV2 and TRBJ2-5; D not resolved. V was pared by 4 bases and J by 4 bases, with 1 base between. Germline CDR1 SNHLY, CDR2 FYNNEI. There are 10 residues in the CDR3. CDR3 sequence: CASSGETQYF. CDR3 nucleotide sequence: TGTGCCAGCAGTGGAGAGACCCAGTACTTC.

The chain joins TRBV4-1 to TRBJ2-7; D might be TRBD2 (6 bases). The CDR3 totals 15 residues. Trimming cost V 4 bases and J 3 bases, with 16 bases left between them. Germline CDR1 reads MGHRA; CDR2 reads YSYEKL. CDR3 sequence: CASSPSPAGLYEQYF. CDR3 nucleotides: TGCGCCAGCAGCCCTTCACCGGCGGGGCTCTACGAGCAGTACTTC.

The chain uses TRBV19 and TRBJ2-7; perhaps TRBD2 as D (6 bases). Germline CDR1 and CDR2: LNHDA and SQIVND (reference sequence). CDR3 size: 15 residues. The V end was cut by 4 bases, the J end by 0 bases, with 13 bases between. CDR3 loop: CASSTLAKYSYEQYF. DNA of the CDR3: TGTGCCAGTAGTACTCTAGCGAAATACTCCTACGAGCAGTACTTC.

The gene calls are TRBV18 and TRBJ1-2; tentative D call: TRBD1 (6 bases). The CDR3 contains 18 residues. CDR1 is KGHSH, CDR2 LQKENI, per germline. The V gene lost 2 bases and the J gene lost 2 bases, with 21 bases spanning the gap. Here the CDR3 reads CASSPGGSPFPANYGYTF. Here the CDR3 DNA reads TGTGCCAGCTCACCAGGGGGCAGCCCCTTCCCCGCCAACTATGGCTACACCTTC.

The rearrangement joins TRBV7-6 to TRBJ1-1; D is perhaps TRBD1 (5 bases). Germline CDR1 is SGHVS and CDR2 is FNYEAQ. The CDR3 extends over 14 amino acids. The V gene lost 5 bases and the J gene lost 9 bases, with 19 bases spanning the gap. The DNA for the CDR3 is TGTGCCAGCAGCGACCGACGGGGGGAGAATCAAGCTTTCTTT. Amino acid sequence: CASSDRRGENQAFF.